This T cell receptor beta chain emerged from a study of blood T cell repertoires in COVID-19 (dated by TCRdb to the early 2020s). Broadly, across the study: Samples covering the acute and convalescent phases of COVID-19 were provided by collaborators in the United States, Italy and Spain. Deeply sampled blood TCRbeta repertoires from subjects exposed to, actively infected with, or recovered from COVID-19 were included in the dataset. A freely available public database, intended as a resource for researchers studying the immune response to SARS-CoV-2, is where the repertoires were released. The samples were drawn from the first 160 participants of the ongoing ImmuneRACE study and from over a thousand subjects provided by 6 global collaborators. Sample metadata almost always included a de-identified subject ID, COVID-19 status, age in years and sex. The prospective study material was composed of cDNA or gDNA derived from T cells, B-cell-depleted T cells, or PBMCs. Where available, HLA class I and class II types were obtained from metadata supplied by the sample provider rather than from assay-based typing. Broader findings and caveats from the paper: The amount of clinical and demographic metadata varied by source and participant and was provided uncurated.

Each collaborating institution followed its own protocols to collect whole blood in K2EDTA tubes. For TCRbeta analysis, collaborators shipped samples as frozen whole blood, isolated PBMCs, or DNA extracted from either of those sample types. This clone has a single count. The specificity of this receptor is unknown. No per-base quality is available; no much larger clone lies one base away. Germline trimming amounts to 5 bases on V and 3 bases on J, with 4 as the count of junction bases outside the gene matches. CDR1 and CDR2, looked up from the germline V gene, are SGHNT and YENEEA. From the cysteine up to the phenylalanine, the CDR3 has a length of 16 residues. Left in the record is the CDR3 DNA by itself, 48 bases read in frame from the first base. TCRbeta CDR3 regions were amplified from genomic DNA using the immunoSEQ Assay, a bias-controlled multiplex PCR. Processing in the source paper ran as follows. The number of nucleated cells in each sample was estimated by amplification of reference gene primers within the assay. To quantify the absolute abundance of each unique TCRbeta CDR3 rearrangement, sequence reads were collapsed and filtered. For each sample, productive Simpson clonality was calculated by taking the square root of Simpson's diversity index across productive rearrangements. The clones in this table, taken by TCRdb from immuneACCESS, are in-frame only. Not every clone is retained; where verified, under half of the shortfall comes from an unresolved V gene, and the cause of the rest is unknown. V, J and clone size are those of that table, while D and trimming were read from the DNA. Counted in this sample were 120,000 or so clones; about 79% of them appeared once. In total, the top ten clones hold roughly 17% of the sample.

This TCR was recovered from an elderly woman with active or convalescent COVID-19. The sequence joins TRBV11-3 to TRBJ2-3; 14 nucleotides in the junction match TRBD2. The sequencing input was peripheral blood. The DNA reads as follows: TGTGCCAGCAGCCAGGGACTAGCGGGAGTTACAGATACGCAGTATTTT. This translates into CASSQGLAGVTDTQYF.